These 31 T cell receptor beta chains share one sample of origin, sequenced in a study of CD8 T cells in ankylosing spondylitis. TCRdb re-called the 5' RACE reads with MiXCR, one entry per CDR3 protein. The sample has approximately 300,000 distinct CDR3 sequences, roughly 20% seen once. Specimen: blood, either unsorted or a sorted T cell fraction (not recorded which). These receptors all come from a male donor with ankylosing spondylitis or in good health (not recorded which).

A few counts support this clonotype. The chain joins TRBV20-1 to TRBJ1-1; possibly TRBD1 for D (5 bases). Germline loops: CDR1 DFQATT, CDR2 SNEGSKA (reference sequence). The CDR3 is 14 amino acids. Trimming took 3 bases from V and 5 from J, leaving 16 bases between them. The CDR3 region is CSASPGGRGTEAFF. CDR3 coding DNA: TGCAGTGCTAGTCCGGGCGGTCGGGGGACTGAAGCTTTCTTT.

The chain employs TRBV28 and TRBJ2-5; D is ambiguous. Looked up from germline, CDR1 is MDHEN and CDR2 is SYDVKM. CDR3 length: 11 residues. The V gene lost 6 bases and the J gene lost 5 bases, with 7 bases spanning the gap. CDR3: CASRDRETQYF. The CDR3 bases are TGTGCCAGCAGGGATAGGGAGACCCAGTACTTC.

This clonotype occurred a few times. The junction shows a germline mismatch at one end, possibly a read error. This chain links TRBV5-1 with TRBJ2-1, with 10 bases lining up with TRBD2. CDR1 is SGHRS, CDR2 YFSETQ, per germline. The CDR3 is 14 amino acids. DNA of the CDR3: TGCGCCAGCAGGTTGGCTAGCGGGAGTAATGAGCAGTTCTTC. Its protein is CASRLASGSNEQFF.

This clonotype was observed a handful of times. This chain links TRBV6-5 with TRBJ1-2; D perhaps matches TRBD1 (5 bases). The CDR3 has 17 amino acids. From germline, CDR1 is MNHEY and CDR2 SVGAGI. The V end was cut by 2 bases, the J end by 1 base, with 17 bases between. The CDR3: CASSYSPPGGINYGYTF. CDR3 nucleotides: TGTGCCAGCAGTTACAGCCCACCCGGGGGGATTAACTATGGCTACACCTTC.

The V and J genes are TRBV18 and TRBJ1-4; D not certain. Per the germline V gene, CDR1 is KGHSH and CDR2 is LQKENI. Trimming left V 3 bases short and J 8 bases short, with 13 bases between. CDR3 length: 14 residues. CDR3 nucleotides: TGTGCCAGCTCACCTGGCCCCTCTGGGGAAAAACTGTTTTTT. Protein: CASSPGPSGEKLFF.

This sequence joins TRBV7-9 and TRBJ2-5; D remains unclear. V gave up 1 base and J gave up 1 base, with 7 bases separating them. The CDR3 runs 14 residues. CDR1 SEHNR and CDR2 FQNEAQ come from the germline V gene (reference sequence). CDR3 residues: CASSLGDIQETQYF. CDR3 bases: TGTGCCAGCAGCTTAGGGGATATCCAAGAGACCCAGTACTTC.

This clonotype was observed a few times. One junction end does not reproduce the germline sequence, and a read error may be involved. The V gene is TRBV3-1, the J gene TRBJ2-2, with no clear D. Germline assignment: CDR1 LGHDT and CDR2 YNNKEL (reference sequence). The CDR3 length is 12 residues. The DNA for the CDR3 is TGTGCTAGCAGCCAACTGTTCGGGGAGCTGTTTTTT. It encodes CASSQLFGELFF.

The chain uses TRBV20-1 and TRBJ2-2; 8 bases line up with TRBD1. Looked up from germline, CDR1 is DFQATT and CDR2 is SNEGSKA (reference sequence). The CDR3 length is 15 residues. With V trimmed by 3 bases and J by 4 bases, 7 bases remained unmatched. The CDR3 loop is CSASSAGGITGELFF. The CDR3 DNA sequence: TGCAGTGCTAGTTCTGCAGGGGGCATCACCGGGGAGCTGTTTTTT.

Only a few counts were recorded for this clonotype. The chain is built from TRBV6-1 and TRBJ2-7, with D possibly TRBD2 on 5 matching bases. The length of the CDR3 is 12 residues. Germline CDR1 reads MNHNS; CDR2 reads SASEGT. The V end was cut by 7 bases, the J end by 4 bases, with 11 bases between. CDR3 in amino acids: CASMRSGYEQYV. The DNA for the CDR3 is TGTGCCAGCATGCGTTCGGGGTACGAGCAGTACGTC.

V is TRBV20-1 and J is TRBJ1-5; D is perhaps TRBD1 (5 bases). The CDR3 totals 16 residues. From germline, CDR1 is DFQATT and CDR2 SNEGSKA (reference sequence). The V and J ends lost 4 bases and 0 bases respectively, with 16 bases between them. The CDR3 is CSATGLGVNSNQPQHF. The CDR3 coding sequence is TGCAGTGCTACAGGTCTAGGGGTAAATAGCAATCAGCCCCAGCATTTT.

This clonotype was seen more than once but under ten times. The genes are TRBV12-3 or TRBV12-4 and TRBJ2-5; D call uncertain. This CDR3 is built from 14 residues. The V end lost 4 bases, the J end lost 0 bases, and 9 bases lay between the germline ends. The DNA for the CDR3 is TGTGCCAGCAGTTCCGCAGGAAACCAAGAGACCCAGTACTTC. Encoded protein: CASSSAGNQETQYF.

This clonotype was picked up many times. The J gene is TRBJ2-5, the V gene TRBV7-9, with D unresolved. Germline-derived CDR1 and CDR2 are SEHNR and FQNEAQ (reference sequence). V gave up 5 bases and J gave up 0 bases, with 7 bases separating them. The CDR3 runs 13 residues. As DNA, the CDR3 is TGTGCCAGCAGCCACGACAACCAAGAGACCCAGTACTTC. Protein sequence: CASSHDNQETQYF.

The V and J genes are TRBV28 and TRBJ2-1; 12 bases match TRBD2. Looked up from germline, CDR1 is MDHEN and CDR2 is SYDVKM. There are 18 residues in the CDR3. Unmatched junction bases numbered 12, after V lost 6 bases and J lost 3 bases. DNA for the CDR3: TGTGCCAGCAGATCGACTAGCGGGGGCCCTTTGGGCTACAATGAGCAGTTCTTC. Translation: CASRSTSGGPLGYNEQFF. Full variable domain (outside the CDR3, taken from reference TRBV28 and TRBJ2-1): DVKVTQSSRYLVKRTGEKVFLECVQDMDHENMFWYRQDPGLGLRLIYFSYDVKMKEKGDIPEGYSVSREKKERFSLILESASTNQTSMYLCASRSTSGGPLGYNEQFFGPGTRLTVL.

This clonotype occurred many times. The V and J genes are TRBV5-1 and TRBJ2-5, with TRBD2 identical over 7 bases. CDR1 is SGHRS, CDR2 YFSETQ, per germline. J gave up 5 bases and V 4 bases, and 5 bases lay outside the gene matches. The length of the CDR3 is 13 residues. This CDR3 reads CASSAIGGETQYF. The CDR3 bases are TGCGCCAGCAGCGCAATCGGGGGGGAGACCCAGTACTTC.

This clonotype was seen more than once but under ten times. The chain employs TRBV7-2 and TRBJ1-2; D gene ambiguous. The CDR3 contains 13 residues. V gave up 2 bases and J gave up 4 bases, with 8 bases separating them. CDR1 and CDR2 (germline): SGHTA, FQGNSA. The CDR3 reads CASSLPGSYGYTF. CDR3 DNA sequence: TGTGCCAGCAGCTTACCTGGGAGCTATGGCTACACCTTC. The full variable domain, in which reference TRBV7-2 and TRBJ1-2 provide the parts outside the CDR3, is GAGVSQSPSNKVTEKGKDVELRCDPISGHTALYWYRQSLGQGLEFLIYFQGNSAPDKSGLPSDRFSAERTGGSVSTLTIQRTQQEDSAVYLCASSLPGSYGYTFGSGTRLTVV.

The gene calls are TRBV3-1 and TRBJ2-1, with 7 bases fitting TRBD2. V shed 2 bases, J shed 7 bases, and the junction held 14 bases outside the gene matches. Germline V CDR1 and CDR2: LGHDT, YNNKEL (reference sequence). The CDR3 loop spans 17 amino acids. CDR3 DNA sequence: TGTGCCAGCAGCCAAACTTGGGGGGAGGGCCGGGAGAATGAGCAGTTCTTC. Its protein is CASSQTWGEGRENEQFF.

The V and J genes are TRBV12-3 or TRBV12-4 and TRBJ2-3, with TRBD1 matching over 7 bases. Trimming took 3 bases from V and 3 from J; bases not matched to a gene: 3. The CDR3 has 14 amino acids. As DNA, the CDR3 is TGTGCCAGCAGTTTTCACAGGGGAACAGATACGCAGTATTTT. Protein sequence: CASSFHRGTDTQYF.

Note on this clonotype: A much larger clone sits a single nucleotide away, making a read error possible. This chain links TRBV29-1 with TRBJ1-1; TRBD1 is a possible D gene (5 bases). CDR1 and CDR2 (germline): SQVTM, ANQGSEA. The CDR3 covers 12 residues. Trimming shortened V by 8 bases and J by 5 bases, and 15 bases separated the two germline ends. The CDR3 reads CSMRGTGTEAFF. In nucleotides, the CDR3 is TGCAGCATGCGGGGGACGGGAACTGAAGCTTTCTTT.

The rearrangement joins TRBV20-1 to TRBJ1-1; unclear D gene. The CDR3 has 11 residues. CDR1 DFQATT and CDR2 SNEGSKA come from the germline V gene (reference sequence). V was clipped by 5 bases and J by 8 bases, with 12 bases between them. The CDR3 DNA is TGCAGTGCTGCTCCGACGGGGGAAGCTTTCTTT. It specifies CSAAPTGEAFF.

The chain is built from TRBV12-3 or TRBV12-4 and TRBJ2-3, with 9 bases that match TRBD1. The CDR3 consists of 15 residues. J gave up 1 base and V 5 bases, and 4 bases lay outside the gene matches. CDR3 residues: CASSPQGARTDTQYF. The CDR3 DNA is TGTGCCAGCAGTCCACAGGGGGCGCGCACAGATACGCAGTATTTT.

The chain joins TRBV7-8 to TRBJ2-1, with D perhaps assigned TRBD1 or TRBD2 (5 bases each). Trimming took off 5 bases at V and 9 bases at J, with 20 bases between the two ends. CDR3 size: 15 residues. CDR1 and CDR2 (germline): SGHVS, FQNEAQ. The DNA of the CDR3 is TGTGCCAGCAGCCCAGGTGGTAGCGAAAGGGGTGAGCAGTTCTTC. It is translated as CASSPGGSERGEQFF.

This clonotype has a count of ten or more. The CDR3, as DNA: TGTGCCAGCAGTTCCCCGACAGAGAACACTGAAGCTTTCTTT. Its protein is CASSSPTENTEAFF. The chain employs TRBV6-5 and TRBJ1-1, with D possibly TRBD1 on 5 matching bases. CDR1 MNHEY and CDR2 SVGAGI come from the germline V gene. Deletions cut 4 bases from V and 1 base from J, with 10 bases between. The CDR3 extends over 14 amino acids.

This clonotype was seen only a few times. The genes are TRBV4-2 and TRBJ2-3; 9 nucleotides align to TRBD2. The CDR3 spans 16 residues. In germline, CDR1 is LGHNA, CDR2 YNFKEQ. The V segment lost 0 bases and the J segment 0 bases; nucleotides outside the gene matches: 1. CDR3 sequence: CASSQDSGGSTDTQYF. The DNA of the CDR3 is TGTGCCAGCAGCCAAGACAGCGGGGGGAGCACAGATACGCAGTATTTT.

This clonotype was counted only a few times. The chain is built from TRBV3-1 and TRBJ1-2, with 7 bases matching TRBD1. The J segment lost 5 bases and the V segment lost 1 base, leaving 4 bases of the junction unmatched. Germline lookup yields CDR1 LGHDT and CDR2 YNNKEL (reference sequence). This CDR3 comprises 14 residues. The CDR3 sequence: CASSQGGQHYGYTF. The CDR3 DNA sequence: TGTGCCAGCAGCCAAGGGGGACAGCATTATGGCTACACCTTC.

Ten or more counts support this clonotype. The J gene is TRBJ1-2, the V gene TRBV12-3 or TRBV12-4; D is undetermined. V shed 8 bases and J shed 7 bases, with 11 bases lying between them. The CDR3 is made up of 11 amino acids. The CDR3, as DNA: TGTGCCAGCTCCCTGAGGTCTGGCTACACCTTC. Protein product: CASSLRSGYTF.

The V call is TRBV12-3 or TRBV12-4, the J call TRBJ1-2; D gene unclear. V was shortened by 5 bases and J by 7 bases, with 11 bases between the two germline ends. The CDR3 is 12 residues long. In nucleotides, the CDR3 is TGTGCCAGCAGTGAGGGAACGAGTGGCTACACCTTC. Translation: CASSEGTSGYTF.

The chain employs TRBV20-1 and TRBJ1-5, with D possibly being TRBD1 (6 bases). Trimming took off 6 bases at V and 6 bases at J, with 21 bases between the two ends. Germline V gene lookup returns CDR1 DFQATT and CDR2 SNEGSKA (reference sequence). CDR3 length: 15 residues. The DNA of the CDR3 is TGCAGTGCCGTTTTAGGGGGGACGGGCAGTCAGCCCCAGCATTTT. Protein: CSAVLGGTGSQPQHF.

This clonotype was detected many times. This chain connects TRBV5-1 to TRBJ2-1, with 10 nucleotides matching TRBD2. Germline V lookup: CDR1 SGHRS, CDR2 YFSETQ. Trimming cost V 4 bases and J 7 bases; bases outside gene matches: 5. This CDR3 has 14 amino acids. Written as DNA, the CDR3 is TGCGCCAGCAGCGACCCTAGCGGGAGTAATGAGCAGTTCTTC. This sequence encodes CASSDPSGSNEQFF. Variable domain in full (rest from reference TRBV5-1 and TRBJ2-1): KAGVTQTPRYLIKTRGQQVTLSCSPISGHRSVSWYQQTPGQGLQFLFEYFSETQRNKGNFPGRFSGRQFSNSRSEMNVSTLELGDSALYLCASSDPSGSNEQFFGPGTRLTVL.

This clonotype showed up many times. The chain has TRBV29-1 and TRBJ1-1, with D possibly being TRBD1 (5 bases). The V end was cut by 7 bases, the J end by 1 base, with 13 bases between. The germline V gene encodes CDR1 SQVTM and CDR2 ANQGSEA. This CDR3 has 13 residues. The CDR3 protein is CSALFQGNTEAFF. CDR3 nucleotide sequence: TGCAGCGCCCTATTCCAGGGGAACACTGAAGCTTTCTTT.

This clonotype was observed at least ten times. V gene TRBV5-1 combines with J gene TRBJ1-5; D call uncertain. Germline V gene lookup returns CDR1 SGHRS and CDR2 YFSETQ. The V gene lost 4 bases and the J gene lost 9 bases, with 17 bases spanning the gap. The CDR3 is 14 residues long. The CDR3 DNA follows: TGCGCCAGCAGCCCCAACACTGGGGAGGTGCCCCAGCATTTT. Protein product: CASSPNTGEVPQHF.

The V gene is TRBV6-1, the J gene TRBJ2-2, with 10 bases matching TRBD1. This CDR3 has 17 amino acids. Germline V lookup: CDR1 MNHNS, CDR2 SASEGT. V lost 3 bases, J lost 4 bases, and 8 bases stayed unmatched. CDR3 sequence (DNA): TGTGCCAGCAGTGAGCGGTGGGGACAGGGGTCCACCGGGGAGCTGTTTTTT. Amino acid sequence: CASSERWGQGSTGELFF.